This entry concerns a single TCR beta chain. Its antigen is unknown. With a J-beta primer mix and a sample-barcoded 5' primer, a second PCR ran about 7 to 12 cycles. TCRdb re-called the 5' RACE reads through MiXCR, storing one row per CDR3 protein. Altogether 1.5 million to 1.9 million distinct CDR3 sequences are present, 35% to 45% being singletons, with the ten largest covering over 3.5%. This entry belongs to a study of blood T cells in healthy people across ages. General study findings and limits: Naive CD4+ cell counts and diversity both ran higher in long-lived than in aged donors.

Germline assignment: CDR1 SEHNR and CDR2 FQNEAQ (reference sequence). Unmatched junction bases numbered 16, after V lost 2 bases and J lost 5 bases. The length of the CDR3 is 18 residues. Sample: blood. The gene calls are TRBV7-9 and TRBJ2-7, with TRBD1 identical over 9 bases. The sequence came from a young woman in good health. The CDR3 nucleotides are TGTGCCAGCAGCTTACCTTTAGGTTCCGGGACAGGGAACCACGAGCAGTACTTC. It translates to CASSLPLGSGTGNHEQYF.